A single sample gave rise to the 14 T cell receptor beta chains below, sequenced in a study of blood T cell repertoires in COVID-19. Assay used: immunoSEQ multiplex PCR; TCRdb lists only in-frame clones, some missing. The sample has 300,000 to 400,000 clones, under 95% seen once. The sequenced material came from peripheral blood. These receptors were collected from a woman younger than 35 who had recovered from COVID-19.

The chain has TRBV18 and TRBJ1-2, with D unresolved. Trimming shortened V by 6 bases and J by 8 bases, and 19 bases separated the two germline ends. The CDR3 spans 14 residues. Germline V CDR1 and CDR2: KGHSH, LQKENI. Written as DNA, the CDR3 is TGTGCCAGCTCCGCGGTAAGAGGATCTGGCGGCTACACCTTC. Amino acid sequence: CASSAVRGSGGYTF. Combining the CDR3 with reference TRBV18 and TRBJ1-2 gives the whole variable domain NAGVMQNPRHLVRRRGQEARLRCSPMKGHSHVYWYRQLPEEGLKFMVYLQKENIIDESGMPKERFSAEFPKEGPSILRIQQVVRGDSAAYFCASSAVRGSGGYTFGSGTRLTVV.

V and J are TRBV11-3 and TRBJ1-1, with a tentative D call TRBD1 (6 bases). The CDR3 runs to 18 residues. Germline loops: CDR1 SGHNT, CDR2 YENEEA. V was trimmed by 5 bases and J by 0 bases, leaving 22 bases between them. CDR3 amino acids: CASSQSGWTVDMNTEAFF. Written as DNA, the CDR3 is TGTGCCAGCAGCCAAAGCGGTTGGACAGTAGACATGAACACTGAAGCTTTCTTT.

J is TRBJ2-2 and V is TRBV19; 9 bases match TRBD2. The germline gives CDR1 LNHDA, CDR2 SQIVND (reference sequence). Trimming at V came to 3 bases and at J to 6 bases, leaving 8 bases not matched to a gene. The CDR3 loop spans 16 amino acids. CDR3: CASSIVMAGGSGELFF. In DNA, the CDR3 is TGTGCCAGTAGTATTGTAATGGCGGGAGGGTCCGGGGAGCTGTTTTTT.

The gene calls are TRBV27 and TRBJ2-1; the D gene is possibly TRBD1 (5 bases). Trimming removed 5 bases from V and 5 bases from J, with 16 bases in between. This CDR3 has 15 amino acids. CDR1 and CDR2 (germline): MNHEY, SMNVEV (reference sequence). CDR3 loop: CASSSVGTGDNEQFF. The CDR3 nucleotides read TGTGCCAGCAGTAGCGTGGGCACAGGTGACAATGAGCAGTTCTTC.

The J gene is TRBJ2-1, the V gene TRBV5-1, with 13 bases that match TRBD2. Trimming at V came to 4 bases and at J to 9 bases, leaving 7 bases not matched to a gene. Germline CDR1 SGHRS, CDR2 YFSETQ. The CDR3 totals 15 residues. The chain's CDR3 is CASSPGTSGTVEQFF. The DNA of the CDR3 is TGCGCCAGCAGCCCCGGGACTAGCGGGACGGTTGAGCAGTTCTTC.

This chain uses TRBV6-5 with TRBJ1-1, with D tentatively TRBD1 (5 bases). Trimming took off 1 base at V and 2 bases at J, with 14 bases between the two ends. The CDR3 runs 16 residues. The V gene's germline CDR1 is MNHEY and CDR2 SVGAGI. The DNA of the CDR3 is TGTGCCAGCAGTTACTATCTGGGGACTAGCAACACTGAAGCTTTCTTT. This gives the protein CASSYYLGTSNTEAFF.

The chain joins TRBV5-1 to TRBJ1-3; D gene ambiguous. V was shortened by 0 bases and J by 0 bases, with 7 bases between the two germline ends. CDR3 length: 15 residues. Germline CDR1 reads SGHRS; CDR2 reads YFSETQ. The CDR3 bases are TGCGCCAGCAGCTTGGCCCTCAGCTCTGGAAACACCATATATTTT. Its translation is CASSLALSSGNTIYF.

V is TRBV11-2 and J is TRBJ2-5; possibly TRBD2 for D (5 bases). CDR1 is SGHAT and CDR2 is FQNNGV in the germline V gene. V lost 1 base and J lost 3, with 6 bases in between. This CDR3 spans 13 amino acids. The DNA of the CDR3 is TGTGCCAGCAGCTTAGTCGGGGAAGAGACCCAGTACTTC. Its translation is CASSLVGEETQYF. Combining the CDR3 with reference TRBV11-2 and TRBJ2-5 gives the whole variable domain EAGVAQSPRYKIIEKRQSVAFWCNPISGHATLYWYQQILGQGPKLLIQFQNNGVVDDSQLPKDRFSAERLKGVDSTLKIQPAKLEDSAVYLCASSLVGEETQYFGPGTRLLVL.

The chain couples TRBV5-6 to TRBJ1-2; 8 positions match TRBD1. The CDR3 length is 15 residues. Germline V CDR1 and CDR2: SGHDT, YYEEEE. V was pared by 6 bases and J by 5 bases, with 12 bases of the junction left unmatched. In DNA, the CDR3 is TGTGCCAGCACCCATTCCCAGGGGGCAGGGTATGGCTACACCTTC. This translates into CASTHSQGAGYGYTF.

The chain is built from TRBV5-4 and TRBJ2-1; TRBD1 matches 7 bases. The CDR3 has 15 residues. The J segment lost 2 bases and the V segment lost 4 bases, leaving 6 bases of the junction unmatched. Looked up from germline, CDR1 is SGHNT and CDR2 is YYREEE (reference sequence). CDR3 loop: CASSPNRGPYNEQFF. DNA of the CDR3: TGTGCCAGCAGCCCAAACAGGGGACCCTACAATGAGCAGTTCTTC.

The chain joins TRBV10-3 to TRBJ1-4, with D possibly matching TRBD1 (6 bases). Germline lookup yields CDR1 ENHRY and CDR2 SYGVKD. The V end lost 10 bases, the J end lost 7 bases, and 16 bases lay between the germline ends. The CDR3 consists of 13 residues. Written as DNA, the CDR3 is TGTGCCACCTTGGGGGCAGTGGGTGAAAAACTGTTTTTT. Translation: CATLGAVGEKLFF.

The V and J genes are TRBV3-1 (or the pseudogene TRBV3-2) and TRBJ2-7; 12 bases agree with TRBD2. This CDR3 is 14 amino acids long. Per the germline V gene, CDR1 is LGHDT and CDR2 is YNNKEL (reference sequence). V was clipped by 4 bases and J by 3 bases; unmatched bases: 1. The CDR3 loop reads CASSRTSGVYEQYV. In nucleotides, the CDR3 is TGTGCCAGCAGCCGGACTAGCGGGGTCTACGAGCAGTACGTC.

The chain is built from TRBV23-1 and TRBJ2-7; 8 nucleotides line up with TRBD2. TRBV23-1 is labeled an ORF, and its function is uncertain. CDR3 length equals 15 residues. V dropped 6 bases and J dropped 3; count of bases not matched to a gene: 10. DNA of the CDR3: TGCGCCAGCAGGATTAGCGGGAAGGAGCACTACGAGCAGTACGTC. Translation: CASRISGKEHYEQYV.

The chain is built from TRBV6-2 or TRBV6-3 and TRBJ2-3; 11 bases are shared with TRBD2. Germline loops: CDR1 MNHEY, CDR2 SVGEGT. CDR3 length: 16 residues. The junction had 7 bases not matched to a gene; V was cut back by 6 bases and J by 2 bases. This CDR3 is CASRPSSGRDTDTQYF. In DNA, the CDR3 is TGTGCCAGCAGACCTAGTAGCGGGAGGGACACAGATACGCAGTATTTT.